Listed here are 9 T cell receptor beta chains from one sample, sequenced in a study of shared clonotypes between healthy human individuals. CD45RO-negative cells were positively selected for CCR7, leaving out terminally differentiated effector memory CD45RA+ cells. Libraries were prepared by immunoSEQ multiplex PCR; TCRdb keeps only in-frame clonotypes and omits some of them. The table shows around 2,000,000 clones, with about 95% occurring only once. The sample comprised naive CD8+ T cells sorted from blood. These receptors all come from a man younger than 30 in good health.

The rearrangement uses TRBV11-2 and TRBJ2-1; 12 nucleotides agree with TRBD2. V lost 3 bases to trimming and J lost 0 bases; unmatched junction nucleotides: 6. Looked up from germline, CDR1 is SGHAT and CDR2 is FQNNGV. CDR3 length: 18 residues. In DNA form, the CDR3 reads TGTGCCAGCAGCTTCTACGAGACTAGCGGGAGCTCCTACAATGAGCAGTTCTTC. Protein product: CASSFYETSGSSYNEQFF.

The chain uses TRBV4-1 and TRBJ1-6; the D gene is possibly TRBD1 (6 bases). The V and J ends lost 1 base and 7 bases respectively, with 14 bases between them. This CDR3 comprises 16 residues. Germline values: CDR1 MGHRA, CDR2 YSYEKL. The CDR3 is CASSQGDILGNSPLHF. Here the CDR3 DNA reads TGCGCCAGCAGCCAAGGGGACATACTTGGCAATTCACCCCTCCACTTT.

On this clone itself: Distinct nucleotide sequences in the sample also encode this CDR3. DNA for the CDR3: TGCAGCGTCGGGGGGGGTTACGAGCAGTACTTC. Amino acid sequence: CSVGGGYEQYF. The rearrangement joins TRBV29-1 to TRBJ2-7; TRBD2 aligns across 8 bases. The CDR3 contains 11 residues. Germline-derived CDR1 and CDR2 are SQVTM and ANQGSEA. V lost 6 bases, J lost 4 bases, and 2 bases stayed unmatched.

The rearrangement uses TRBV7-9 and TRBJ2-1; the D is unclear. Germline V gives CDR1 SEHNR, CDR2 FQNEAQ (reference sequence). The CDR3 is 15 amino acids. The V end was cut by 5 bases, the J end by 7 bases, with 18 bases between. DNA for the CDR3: TGTGCCAGCAGCCAAGGGCACACTAACCGTAATGAGCAGTTCTTC. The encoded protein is CASSQGHTNRNEQFF.

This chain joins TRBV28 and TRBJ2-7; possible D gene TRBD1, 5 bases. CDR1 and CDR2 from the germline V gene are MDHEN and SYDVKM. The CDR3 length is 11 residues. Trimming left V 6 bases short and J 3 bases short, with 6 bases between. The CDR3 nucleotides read TGTGCCAGCAGGACAGTCTACGAGCAGTACTTC. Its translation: CASRTVYEQYF.

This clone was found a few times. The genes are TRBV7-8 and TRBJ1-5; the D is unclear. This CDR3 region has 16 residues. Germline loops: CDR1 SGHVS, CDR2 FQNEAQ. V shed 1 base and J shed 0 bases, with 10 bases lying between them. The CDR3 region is CASSLVAEYSNQPQHF. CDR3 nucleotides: TGTGCCAGCAGCTTAGTGGCAGAATATAGCAATCAGCCCCAGCATTTT.

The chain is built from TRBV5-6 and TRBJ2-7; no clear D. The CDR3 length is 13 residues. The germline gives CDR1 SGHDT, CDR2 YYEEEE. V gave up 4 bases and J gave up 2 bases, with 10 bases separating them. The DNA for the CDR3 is TGTGCCAGCAGCCCGAGCGCCACCTACGAGCAGTACTTC. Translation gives CASSPSATYEQYF.

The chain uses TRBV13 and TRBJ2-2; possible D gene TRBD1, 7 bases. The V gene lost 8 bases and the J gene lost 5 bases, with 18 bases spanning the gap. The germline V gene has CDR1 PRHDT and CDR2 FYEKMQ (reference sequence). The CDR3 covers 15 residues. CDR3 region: CASANDRAGTGELFF. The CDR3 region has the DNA TGTGCCAGCGCCAACGACAGGGCGGGGACCGGGGAGCTGTTTTTT.

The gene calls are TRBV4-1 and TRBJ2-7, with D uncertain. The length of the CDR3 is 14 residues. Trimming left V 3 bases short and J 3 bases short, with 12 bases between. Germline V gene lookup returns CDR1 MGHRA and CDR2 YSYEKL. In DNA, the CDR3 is TGCGCCAGCAGCCAGGCAAAAGGGAACTACGAGCAGTACTTC. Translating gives CASSQAKGNYEQYF.